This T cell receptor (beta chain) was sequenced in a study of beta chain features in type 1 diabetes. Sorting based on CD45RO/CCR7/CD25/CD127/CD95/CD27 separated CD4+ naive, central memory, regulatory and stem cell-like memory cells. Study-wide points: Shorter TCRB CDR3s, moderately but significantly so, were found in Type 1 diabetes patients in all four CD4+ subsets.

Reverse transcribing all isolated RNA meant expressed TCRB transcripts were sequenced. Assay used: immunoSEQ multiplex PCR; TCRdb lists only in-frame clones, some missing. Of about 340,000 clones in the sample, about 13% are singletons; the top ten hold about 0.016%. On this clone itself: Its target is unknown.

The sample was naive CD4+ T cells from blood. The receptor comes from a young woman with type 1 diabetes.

The CDR3 loop reads CASTENRGSEQFF. CDR3 nucleotides: TGCGCCAGCACCGAAAACAGGGGAAGTGAGCAGTTCTTC. This sequence joins TRBV10-2 and TRBJ2-1, with TRBD1 matching 7 bases. With V trimmed by 7 bases and J by 9 bases, 9 bases remained unmatched. This CDR3 is built from 13 residues. Germline CDR1 reads WSHSY; CDR2 reads SAAADI.